These 22 T cell receptor beta chains were all obtained from the same sample, sequenced in a study of blood T cell repertoires in COVID-19. Profiling relied on immunoSEQ multiplex PCR, and the TCRdb table lists in-frame clones only, not all of them. The sample yields about 480,000 clones, 88% seen once. Sequencing was carried out using PBMCs or T cells enriched from blood (not recorded which). The receptor set was obtained from a woman in her thirties or forties who had recovered from COVID-19.

The chain combines TRBV6-5 with TRBJ2-7; 8 bases map to TRBD2. Germline CDR1 MNHEY, CDR2 SVGAGI. The CDR3 extends over 15 amino acids. V lost 5 bases and J lost 0; bases outside the gene matches: 6. CDR3 sequence (DNA): TGTGCCAGCAGTCGACTAGCGAGCAGCTCCTACGAGCAGTACTTC. Translated, it gives CASSRLASSSYEQYF.

V is TRBV3-1 (or the pseudogene TRBV3-2) and J is TRBJ1-2, with D possibly matching TRBD1 (6 bases). Trimming pared 2 bases from V and 6 bases from J, leaving 13 bases between. The V gene's germline CDR1 is LGHDT and CDR2 YNNKEL (reference sequence). The CDR3 has 14 residues. The CDR3 nucleotides read TGTGCCAGCAGCCAATTACAGGGTAAAGATGGCTACACCTTC. Residues: CASSQLQGKDGYTF.

The chain employs TRBV19 and TRBJ1-1, with D perhaps TRBD1 (5 bases). V was trimmed by 3 bases and J by 4 bases, leaving 15 bases between them. Germline loops: CDR1 LNHDA, CDR2 SQIVND (reference sequence). The length of the CDR3 is 15 residues. This CDR3 is CASSIGRGSATEAFF. The DNA of the CDR3 is TGTGCCAGTAGTATTGGGAGGGGTTCTGCCACTGAAGCTTTCTTT.

This sequence joins TRBV7-2 and TRBJ1-2; 8 bases match TRBD1. Germline trimming cut 5 bases from V and 6 bases from J; bases unmatched to any gene: 5. CDR1 SGHTA and CDR2 FQGNSA come from the germline V gene. The CDR3 has 13 amino acids. CDR3 residues: CASSADRVNGYTF. The CDR3 coding sequence is TGTGCCAGCAGCGCGGACAGGGTCAATGGCTACACCTTC.

V and J are TRBV29-1 and TRBJ1-2, with 10 bases identical to TRBD1. V was pared by 7 bases and J by 4 bases, with 9 bases of the junction left unmatched. The length of the CDR3 is 14 residues. Germline V gene sequence: CDR1 SQVTM, CDR2 ANQGSEA. The DNA of the CDR3 is TGCAGCGCCTCGGGGGACAGGGGATCCTATGGCTACACCTTC. Translated: CSASGDRGSYGYTF.

J is TRBJ2-3 and V is TRBV7-9, with 8 positions matching TRBD1. V gave up 7 bases and J gave up 5 bases; unmatched junction bases: 14. The CDR3 extends over 16 amino acids. Germline CDR1 is SEHNR and CDR2 is FQNEAQ (reference sequence). For the CDR3, the DNA is TGTGCCAGCACCCTGGGTGGCGCAGGGGGCAAAGATACGCAGTATTTT. Its translation is CASTLGGAGGKDTQYF.

This rearrangement joins TRBV7-2 to TRBJ2-7; D gene ambiguous. This CDR3 region has 15 residues. The germline gives CDR1 SGHTA, CDR2 FQGNSA. Trimming stripped 5 bases from V and 2 bases from J, with 16 bases between. In DNA, the CDR3 is TGTGCCAGCAGCCCGCCAAGCGCGGCAGCCTACGAGCAGTACTTC. Its protein is CASSPPSAAAYEQYF.

Written as DNA, the CDR3 is TGTGCCTGGAGTTCACACCACCAAGAGACCCAGTACTTC. This gives the protein CAWSSHHQETQYF. V and J are TRBV30 and TRBJ2-5, with no clear D. Trimming shortened V by 2 bases and J by 0 bases, and 7 bases separated the two germline ends. Looked up from germline, CDR1 is GTSNPN and CDR2 is SVGIG (reference sequence). This CDR3 has 13 residues.

This rearrangement joins TRBV7-9 to TRBJ2-7, with 12 bases fitting TRBD1. The CDR3 consists of 16 residues. Germline CDR1 SEHNR, CDR2 FQNEAQ (reference sequence). Losses at the gene ends were 5 bases for V and 3 bases for J; bases not matched to a gene: 8. CDR3 protein: CASSAGTGGAYYEQYF. Here the CDR3 DNA reads TGTGCCAGCAGCGCCGGGACAGGGGGCGCGTACTACGAGCAGTACTTC.

The chain has TRBV11-2 and TRBJ1-6; 7 bases line up with TRBD1. The CDR3 spans 18 residues. Germline lookup yields CDR1 SGHAT and CDR2 FQNNGV. Trimming removed 1 base from V and 8 bases from J; junction bases left unmatched: 14. CDR3 nucleotides: TGTGCCAGCAGCTTAGGGGGAAAGGGTGGCAGGGGGTATTCACCCCTCCACTTT. Translation: CASSLGGKGGRGYSPLHF.

The chain joins TRBV5-4 to TRBJ2-3, with 9 positions matching TRBD2. CDR3 size: 16 residues. After removal of 0 bases from V and 0 bases from J, the junction contained 2 bases not matched to a gene. Germline CDR1 reads SGHNT; CDR2 reads YYREEE (reference sequence). Written as DNA, the CDR3 is TGTGCCAGCAGCTTGGTAGCGGGAGCCAGCACAGATACGCAGTATTTT. Its translation: CASSLVAGASTDTQYF.

The genes are TRBV2 and TRBJ1-2; D is perhaps TRBD1 (5 bases). V gave up 3 bases and J gave up 3 bases, with 17 bases separating them. CDR1 is SNHLY, CDR2 FYNNEI, per germline. This CDR3 is built from 16 residues. CDR3 residues: CASSDGTGGRYYGYTF. CDR3 bases: TGTGCCAGCAGTGACGGAACGGGGGGAAGGTACTATGGCTACACCTTC.

V and J are TRBV3-1 (or the pseudogene TRBV3-2) and TRBJ1-2; TRBD1 matches at 9 bases. This CDR3 has 16 residues. Trimming at V came to 3 bases and at J to 5 bases, leaving 10 bases not matched to a gene. CDR1 and CDR2 from the germline V gene are LGHDT and YNNKEL (reference sequence). The CDR3 reads CASSQGTGQGGYGYTF. The CDR3, as DNA: TGTGCCAGCAGCCAGGGGACAGGGCAGGGGGGTTATGGCTACACCTTC.

The sample holds a few counts of this clone. This chain links TRBV2 with TRBJ1-6, with D possibly TRBD1 on 5 matching bases. This CDR3 is 15 amino acids long. Germline V gene sequence: CDR1 SNHLY, CDR2 FYNNEI. The V end lost 6 bases, the J end lost 6 bases, and 15 bases lay between the germline ends. The CDR3 protein is CASRERQTSNSPLHF. The CDR3 coding sequence is TGTGCCAGCAGGGAAAGACAGACCAGTAATTCACCCCTCCACTTT.

The CDR3 spells CASSLEQAGGSPPESYNEQFF. DNA of the CDR3: TGCGCCAGCAGCTTGGAACAAGCGGGAGGATCCCCCCCTGAGTCCTACAATGAGCAGTTCTTC. This chain uses TRBV5-1 with TRBJ2-1; 9 bases map to TRBD2. Germline CDR1 is SGHRS and CDR2 is YFSETQ. The trim removed 0 bases at V and 1 base at J, leaving 17 bases unmatched. This CDR3 comprises 21 residues.

The V and J genes are TRBV30 and TRBJ1-4; D possibly corresponds to TRBD1 (5 bases). V lost 0 bases, J lost 4 bases, and 9 bases lay in between. Germline values: CDR1 GTSNPN, CDR2 SVGIG (reference sequence). The CDR3 extends over 14 amino acids. The CDR3 sequence: CAWSVDSLNEKLFF. The CDR3 DNA reads as TGTGCCTGGAGTGTCGACAGCCTTAATGAAAAACTGTTTTTT.

V usage is TRBV20-1 and J usage is TRBJ1-1, with no clear D. Trimming cost V 6 bases and J 2 bases, with 16 bases left between them. Germline loops: CDR1 DFQATT, CDR2 SNEGSKA (reference sequence). The CDR3 has 14 residues. In DNA, the CDR3 is TGCAGTGCCAGTTCAGACTATCTCAACACTGAAGCTTTCTTT. It codes for CSASSDYLNTEAFF.

The chain has TRBV5-5 and TRBJ1-2, with 9 bases aligning to TRBD1. V lost 4 bases to trimming and J lost 4 bases; unmatched junction nucleotides: 2. The CDR3 is 13 amino acids. The germline gives CDR1 SGHKS, CDR2 YYEKEE (reference sequence). The CDR3 nucleotides are TGTGCCAGCAGCGTGGACAGGGGCTATGGCTACACCTTC. Translation gives CASSVDRGYGYTF.

The chain combines TRBV6-5 with TRBJ2-7; 9 bases match TRBD1. CDR3 size: 15 residues. Germline V gives CDR1 MNHEY, CDR2 SVGAGI. V trimming: 2 bases; J trimming: 5 bases; junction bases outside the gene matches: 7. The CDR3 nucleotides are TGTGCCAGCAGTTACACCCCGGGACAGGGCAACGAGCAGTACTTC. It encodes CASSYTPGQGNEQYF.

This chain connects TRBV5-1 to TRBJ2-1; TRBD2 matches at 10 bases. From germline, CDR1 is SGHRS and CDR2 YFSETQ. Trimming removed 0 bases from V and 8 bases from J; junction bases left unmatched: 8. The CDR3 covers 16 residues. This CDR3 is CASSLGPSGRADEQFF. The CDR3, as DNA: TGCGCCAGCAGCTTGGGCCCCAGCGGGAGGGCCGATGAGCAGTTCTTC.

J is TRBJ2-7 and V is TRBV28; 9 bases line up with TRBD2. This CDR3 region has 16 residues. J lost 3 bases, V lost 2 bases, and 8 bases had no gene match. The V gene's germline CDR1 is MDHEN and CDR2 SYDVKM. The CDR3 region has the DNA TGTGCCAGCAGTTTACCACGAGCGGGAGGCGGCTACGAGCAGTACTTC. It encodes CASSLPRAGGGYEQYF. The variable domain in full, with the rest retrieved from reference TRBV28 and TRBJ2-7, is DVKVTQSSRYLVKRTGEKVFLECVQDMDHENMFWYRQDPGLGLRLIYFSYDVKMKEKGDIPEGYSVSREKKERFSLILESASTNQTSMYLCASSLPRAGGGYEQYFGPGTRLTVT.

This sequence joins TRBV28 and TRBJ2-6; 8 bases match TRBD1. The CDR3 loop spans 15 amino acids. With 2 bases clipped from V and 4 bases from J, the junction kept 1 base outside the gene matches. Germline V CDR1 and CDR2: MDHEN, SYDVKM. Here the CDR3 DNA reads TGTGCCAGCAGTTTAGGGACAGGCGGGGCCAACGTCCTGACTTTC. This translates into CASSLGTGGANVLTF.